Shown below are 9 T cell receptor beta chains from a single sample sequenced in a study of T cell responses to AZD1222 COVID-19 vaccine. Profiling relied on immunoSEQ multiplex PCR, and the TCRdb table lists in-frame clones only, not all of them. This sample yields 100,000 to 140,000 clones, of which around nine tenths are seen a single time; approximately 22% belongs to the top ten. The source was peripheral blood, collected on day 0 of AZD1222 vaccination. The receptors here all came from an adult in good health.

This clone turned up a few times. CDR3 bases: TGTGCCAGCAGCAGGGACGGGACCTATGAAAAACTGTTTTTT. It yields the protein CASSRDGTYEKLFF. The V and J genes are TRBV5-4 and TRBJ1-4; D might be TRBD1 (5 bases). V was clipped by 4 bases and J by 6 bases, with 13 bases between them. The CDR3 is 14 amino acids. From germline, CDR1 is SGHNT and CDR2 YYREEE (reference sequence).

The J gene is TRBJ2-1, the V gene TRBV7-3; D is unclear. The V end lost 5 bases, the J end lost 0 bases, and 14 bases lay between the germline ends. This CDR3 contains 16 residues. The germline V gene has CDR1 SGHTA and CDR2 FQGTGA. The CDR3 loop reads CASSLYRPSSYNEQFF. CDR3 DNA sequence: TGTGCCAGCAGCCTTTACCGCCCGAGCTCCTACAATGAGCAGTTCTTC.

V and J are TRBV7-9 and TRBJ1-2, with 10 bases lining up with TRBD1. J gave up 9 bases and V 5 bases, and 12 bases lay outside the gene matches. Germline V gene data show CDR1 as SEHNR and CDR2 as FQNEAQ (reference sequence). This CDR3 is 15 amino acids long. The CDR3 is CASSIPRGQGDRYTF. Here the CDR3 DNA reads TGTGCCAGCAGCATACCCCGCGGACAGGGGGATCGCTACACCTTC.

This sequence joins TRBV19 and TRBJ2-1; D gene ambiguous. The germline V gene encodes CDR1 LNHDA and CDR2 SQIVND (reference sequence). This CDR3 contains 15 residues. V was shortened by 3 bases and J by 6 bases, with 15 bases between the two germline ends. As DNA, the CDR3 is TGTGCCAGTAGTATTTTAGGGATACAAATCAATGAGCAGTTCTTC. It yields the protein CASSILGIQINEQFF.

V and J are TRBV7-8 and TRBJ1-1; possibly TRBD1 for D (6 bases). This CDR3 has 16 residues. V lost 6 bases and J lost 2, with 19 bases in between. The germline CDR1 and CDR2 sequences are SGHVS and FQNEAQ. DNA for the CDR3: TGTGCCAGCAGTCAAGGGGGGTTAGGGTCTAACACTGAAGCTTTCTTT. Protein sequence: CASSQGGLGSNTEAFF. Full variable domain (remainder filled in from reference TRBV7-8 and TRBJ1-1): GAGVSQSPRYKVAKRGQDVALRCDPISGHVSLFWYQQALGQGPEFLTYFQNEAQLDKSGLPSDRFFAERPEGSVSTLKIQRTQQEDSAVYLCASSQGGLGSNTEAFFGQGTRLTVV.

The rearrangement joins TRBV2 to TRBJ2-2, with D possibly matching TRBD1 (6 bases). The CDR3 contains 13 residues. The germline V gene has CDR1 SNHLY and CDR2 FYNNEI. Trimming removed 6 bases at V and 5 bases at J, with 10 bases between. CDR3 sequence (DNA): TGTGCCAGCAGGGCAGGGGAGACCGGGGAGCTGTTTTTT. Translated, it gives CASRAGETGELFF.

The V gene is TRBV6-1, the J gene TRBJ2-7; no firm D call. The CDR3 consists of 13 residues. The germline V and J ends were trimmed by 3 bases and 4 bases, with 10 bases remaining between them. In germline, CDR1 is MNHNS, CDR2 SASEGT. CDR3 loop: CASSENSVYEQYF. In DNA, the CDR3 is TGTGCCAGCAGTGAGAACAGCGTTTACGAGCAGTACTTC.

This chain joins TRBV30 and TRBJ1-6, with D tentatively TRBD1 (6 bases). V lost 0 bases, J lost 4 bases, and 13 bases lay in between. CDR1 is GTSNPN and CDR2 is SVGIG in the germline V gene (reference sequence). The CDR3 is 16 residues long. CDR3 residues: CAWSVRARGYNSPLHF. CDR3 nucleotides: TGTGCCTGGAGTGTAAGGGCCAGGGGTTATAATTCACCCCTCCACTTT.

J is TRBJ1-2 and V is TRBV3-1 (or the pseudogene TRBV3-2), with D unclear. The germline V and J ends were trimmed by 4 bases and 8 bases, with 17 bases remaining between them. This CDR3 spans 14 amino acids. Germline CDR1 reads LGHDT; CDR2 reads YNNKEL (reference sequence). The CDR3 DNA reads as TGTGCCAGCAGCCCCACGGCCGGCGGGATCGGCTACACCTTC. It encodes CASSPTAGGIGYTF.